Listed below are T cell receptor beta chains from one sample, sequenced in a study of blood T cells in healthy people across ages. TCRdb ran MiXCR on the 5' RACE reads and lists one entry per CDR3 protein. The profile shows about 1.1 million distinct CDR3 sequences, 35% to 45% of them singletons. Specimen: blood. The origin of the receptors is a man between 18 and 29 years old in good health. Both conserved end residues are part of each CDR3. The D gene is left open where the match is weak. Only part of the rows carry a size: once, few, many, or a class if the clone is expanded.

d_gene: .
j_gene: TRBJ1-1
abundance: .
v_gene: TRBV6-6
CDR3aa: CASSYKQNTEAFF
CDR3nt: TGTGCCAGCAGTTACAAGCAAAACACTGAAGCTTTCTTT

d_gene: TRBD1
j_gene: TRBJ1-4
abundance: .
v_gene: TRBV4-2
CDR3aa: CASSQDRRDRTATNEKLFF
CDR3nt: TGTGCCAGCAGCCAAGACCGCCGGGACAGGACCGCAACTAATGAAAAACTGTTTTTT

d_gene: .
j_gene: TRBJ1-1
abundance: few
v_gene: TRBV14
CDR3aa: CASSQDSKAGYTEAFF
CDR3nt: TGTGCCAGCAGCCAAGATAGTAAGGCAGGGTACACTGAAGCTTTCTTT

d_gene: TRBD2
j_gene: TRBJ2-5
abundance: many
v_gene: TRBV4-2
CDR3aa: CASSPLAGEETQYF
CDR3nt: TGTGCCAGCAGCCCCCTGGCGGGGGAAGAGACCCAGTACTTC

d_gene: .
j_gene: TRBJ1-6
abundance: .
v_gene: TRBV3-1
CDR3aa: CASSQDPGQPYSPLHF
CDR3nt: TGTGCCAGCAGCCAAGATCCCGGACAGCCTTATTCACCCCTCCACTTT

d_gene: TRBD2
j_gene: TRBJ2-3
abundance: .
v_gene: TRBV27
CDR3aa: CASSLSERGTDTQYF
CDR3nt: TGTGCCAGCAGTTTATCGGAGCGGGGGACAGATACGCAGTATTTT

d_gene: .
j_gene: TRBJ2-1
abundance: .
v_gene: TRBV11-3
CDR3aa: CANSTHGVSEQFF
CDR3nt: TGTGCCAACAGTACCCACGGGGTTTCTGAGCAGTTCTTC

d_gene: .
j_gene: TRBJ2-4
abundance: few
v_gene: TRBV11-2
CDR3aa: CASSSIRDSLAKNIQYF
CDR3nt: TGTGCCAGCAGCTCGATAAGGGACTCACTAGCCAAAAACATTCAGTACTTC

d_gene: .
j_gene: TRBJ2-3
abundance: few
v_gene: TRBV20-1
CDR3aa: CSARDLVRGGTDTQYF
CDR3nt: TGCAGTGCTAGAGATCTAGTCAGGGGGGGCACAGATACGCAGTATTTT

d_gene: TRBD2
j_gene: TRBJ2-7
abundance: few
v_gene: TRBV7-2
CDR3aa: CASSLTSGDGEQYF
CDR3nt: TGTGCCAGCAGCCTTACTAGCGGGGACGGCGAGCAGTACTTC

d_gene: .
j_gene: TRBJ2-2
abundance: .
v_gene: TRBV29-1
CDR3aa: CSVPTAGELFF
CDR3nt: TGCAGCGTTCCTACGGCCGGGGAGCTGTTTTTT

d_gene: .
j_gene: TRBJ2-1
abundance: few
v_gene: TRBV12-3/TRBV12-4
CDR3aa: CASSSRGSDEQFF
CDR3nt: TGTGCCAGCAGTTCCCGGGGGAGCGATGAGCAGTTCTTC

d_gene: .
j_gene: TRBJ1-2
abundance: many
v_gene: TRBV5-1
CDR3aa: CASSLEAERGFIGYTF
CDR3nt: TGCGCCAGCAGCTTGGAGGCCGAAAGAGGCTTTATTGGCTACACCTTC

d_gene: .
j_gene: TRBJ2-2
abundance: few
v_gene: TRBV25-1
CDR3aa: CASSVSLGELFF
CDR3nt: TGTGCCAGCAGTGTCAGTCTCGGGGAGCTGTTTTTT

d_gene: .
j_gene: TRBJ1-1
abundance: few
v_gene: TRBV20-1
CDR3aa: CSATGGYGAFF
CDR3nt: TGCAGTGCTACGGGGGGTTACGGAGCTTTCTTT

d_gene: TRBD1
j_gene: TRBJ2-7
abundance: .
v_gene: TRBV20-1
CDR3aa: CSAFPGQGYREQYF
CDR3nt: TGCAGTGCGTTTCCGGGACAGGGATACCGGGAGCAGTACTTC

d_gene: .
j_gene: TRBJ1-1
abundance: .
v_gene: TRBV6-1
CDR3aa: CASSEALRPYMNTEAFF
CDR3nt: TGTGCCAGCAGTGAAGCGCTAAGGCCGTACATGAACACTGAAGCTTTCTTT

d_gene: .
j_gene: TRBJ2-7
abundance: .
v_gene: TRBV5-6
CDR3aa: CAGSLTASYEQYF
CDR3nt: TGTGCCGGCAGCTTGACGGCTTCCTACGAGCAGTACTTC

d_gene: TRBD1
j_gene: TRBJ2-3
abundance: few
v_gene: TRBV28
CDR3aa: CASSSLGTGTDTQYF
CDR3nt: TGTGCCAGCAGTTCTCTCGGGACAGGGACAGATACGCAGTATTTT

d_gene: .
j_gene: TRBJ1-4
abundance: .
v_gene: TRBV21-1
CDR3aa: CASSRDRDLRRELFF
CDR3nt: TGTGCCAGCAGCAGAGACAGGGACCTGAGGCGGGAACTGTTTTTT

d_gene: .
j_gene: TRBJ2-1
abundance: .
v_gene: TRBV9
CDR3aa: CASNPGYNEQFF
CDR3nt: TGTGCCAGCAACCCCGGATACAATGAGCAGTTCTTC

d_gene: .
j_gene: TRBJ1-2
abundance: few
v_gene: TRBV4-2
CDR3aa: CASSQEDRYYGYTF
CDR3nt: TGTGCCAGCAGCCAGGAAGACAGGTACTATGGCTACACCTTC

d_gene: .
j_gene: TRBJ1-5
abundance: .
v_gene: TRBV27
CDR3aa: CASSLSITLRQPQHF
CDR3nt: TGTGCCAGCAGTTTAAGTATAACGTTGCGTCAGCCCCAGCATTTT

d_gene: TRBD1
j_gene: TRBJ2-3
abundance: few
v_gene: TRBV12-3/TRBV12-4
CDR3aa: CASSPAGGADTQYF
CDR3nt: TGTGCCAGCAGTCCCGCAGGGGGCGCGGATACGCAGTATTTT

d_gene: .
j_gene: TRBJ1-1
abundance: .
v_gene: TRBV9
CDR3aa: CASSVAPQGNTEAFF
CDR3nt: TGTGCCAGCAGCGTAGCGCCACAGGGGAACACTGAAGCTTTCTTT

d_gene: TRBD1
j_gene: TRBJ1-5
abundance: few
v_gene: TRBV10-3
CDR3aa: CAISGDRGLSNQPQHF
CDR3nt: TGTGCCATCAGTGGGGACAGGGGACTTAGCAATCAGCCCCAGCATTTT

d_gene: TRBD1
j_gene: TRBJ1-1
abundance: .
v_gene: TRBV19
CDR3aa: CASSIATGGNTEAFF
CDR3nt: TGTGCCAGTAGTATAGCCACAGGGGGAAACACTGAAGCTTTCTTT

d_gene: .
j_gene: TRBJ2-3
abundance: many
v_gene: TRBV12-3/TRBV12-4
CDR3aa: CASSLGPGTSQYF
CDR3nt: TGTGCCAGCAGCCTAGGTCCCGGGACCTCGCAGTATTTT

d_gene: .
j_gene: TRBJ2-2
abundance: .
v_gene: TRBV12-3/TRBV12-4
CDR3aa: CASKPLPGLGELFF
CDR3nt: TGTGCCAGCAAACCTTTACCTGGGCTTGGGGAGCTGTTTTTT

d_gene: .
j_gene: TRBJ1-3
abundance: few
v_gene: TRBV9
CDR3aa: CASSGTSSGNTIYF
CDR3nt: TGTGCCAGCAGCGGCACCTCCTCTGGAAACACCATATATTTT

d_gene: TRBD1
j_gene: TRBJ1-5
abundance: .
v_gene: TRBV20-1
CDR3aa: CSAGLLTGTNQPQHF
CDR3nt: TGCAGTGCTGGACTTTTGACAGGGACAAATCAGCCCCAGCATTTT

d_gene: TRBD2
j_gene: TRBJ2-1
abundance: .
v_gene: TRBV6-2/TRBV6-3
CDR3aa: CASSYVGGINNEQFF
CDR3nt: TGTGCCAGCAGTTACGTGGGGGGGATTAACAATGAGCAGTTCTTC

d_gene: .
j_gene: TRBJ2-7
abundance: many
v_gene: TRBV12-3/TRBV12-4
CDR3aa: CASSSGSYEQYF
CDR3nt: TGTGCCAGCAGTTCCGGCTCCTACGAGCAGTACTTC

d_gene: .
j_gene: TRBJ1-2
abundance: .
v_gene: TRBV3-1
CDR3aa: CASSRVRVSGYTF
CDR3nt: TGTGCCAGCAGCCGAGTAAGGGTGTCCGGCTACACCTTC

d_gene: .
j_gene: TRBJ2-1
abundance: few
v_gene: TRBV6-5
CDR3aa: CASSYSRRGGQQFF
CDR3nt: TGTGCCAGCAGTTACTCGAGGCGTGGGGGTCAGCAGTTCTTC

d_gene: .
j_gene: TRBJ2-3
abundance: .
v_gene: TRBV15
CDR3aa: CATTELWTVPDTQYF
CDR3nt: TGTGCCACCACCGAGCTATGGACCGTCCCAGATACGCAGTATTTT

d_gene: .
j_gene: TRBJ2-1
abundance: .
v_gene: TRBV13
CDR3aa: CASSPRRLGYNEQFF
CDR3nt: TGTGCCAGCAGCCCAAGAAGGCTAGGGTACAATGAGCAGTTCTTC

d_gene: TRBD1
j_gene: TRBJ2-6
abundance: .
v_gene: TRBV4-2
CDR3aa: CASSQSGTVSGANVLTF
CDR3nt: TGTGCCAGCAGCCAATCCGGGACAGTCTCTGGGGCCAACGTCCTGACTTTC